This T cell receptor beta chain was sequenced during a study of T-cell reconstitution after alpha-beta-depleted transplantation in children. Study observations and caveats: A year had passed since transplant, and T-cell counts and diversity by then came mostly from newly produced T cells. Several hundred expanded graft clones reportedly supplied alpha-beta T cells about two months after transplant.

The TCRbeta library was prepared with unique molecular identifiers. MiXCR, applied by TCRdb to the PCR reads, yields one record per CDR3 protein. In the table there are 450,000 to 700,000 distinct CDR3 sequences, 25% to 30% of which are singletons. The CDR3 length is 14 residues. Trimming removed 4 bases from V and 0 bases from J; junction bases left unmatched: 2. Germline loops: CDR1 SGHAT, CDR2 FQNNGV. This clonotype was detected only a few times. Its antigen is not known. The sequencing used PBMCs, collected before TCRalphabeta/CD19-depleted stem cell transplant. The chain joins TRBV11-2 to TRBJ2-7; 8 nucleotides align to TRBD1. The origin of this receptor is a boy under two years old with Wiskott-Aldrich syndrome, due to receive a stem cell transplant. CDR3 in amino acids: CASSYTGGSYEQYF. CDR3 sequence (DNA): TGTGCCAGCAGCTATACAGGGGGCTCCTACGAGCAGTACTTC. Full variable domain (missing parts from reference TRBV11-2 and TRBJ2-7): EAGVAQSPRYKIIEKRQSVAFWCNPISGHATLYWYQQILGQGPKLLIQFQNNGVVDDSQLPKDRFSAERLKGVDSTLKIQPAKLEDSAVYLCASSYTGGSYEQYFGPGTRLTVT.